Listed here are 13 T cell receptor beta chains from one sample, sequenced in a study of cytomegalovirus exposure and HLA in healthy donors. PCR amplification relied on 60 Vbeta primers (plus 13 Jbeta primers). The data were produced by immunoSEQ multiplex PCR, yet TCRdb's version contains in-frame clones alone and is incomplete. The repertoire has under 200,000 clones, about 72% of them found once; the top ten carry more than 2%. The sequenced material came from PBMCs. All receptors derive from a man between 50 and 59 years old in good health and CMV-seropositive.

The chain carries TRBV7-9 and TRBJ2-7, with a possible D match to TRBD2 (5 bases). This CDR3 has 14 amino acids. From germline, CDR1 is SEHNR and CDR2 FQNEAQ (reference sequence). V was trimmed by 4 bases and J by 1 base, leaving 11 bases between them. The CDR3 sequence is CASSYPSGSYEQYF. CDR3 nucleotides: TGTGCCAGCAGCTACCCATCGGGATCCTACGAGCAGTACTTC.

V is TRBV9 and J is TRBJ1-6; D unclear. Trimming cost V 5 bases and J 8 bases, with 11 bases left between them. Germline lookup yields CDR1 SGDLS and CDR2 YYNGEE. There are 13 residues in the CDR3. CDR3 protein: CASSAFSDSPLHF. The CDR3 nucleotides read TGTGCCAGCAGTGCCTTCTCGGATTCACCCCTCCACTTT.

This clone has a handful of counts. V is TRBV7-9 and J is TRBJ2-7, with TRBD1 matching 7 bases. Germline CDR1 and CDR2: SEHNR and FQNEAQ (reference sequence). J was trimmed by 0 bases and V by 4 bases; bases with no gene match: 9. The CDR3 covers 16 residues. The DNA of the CDR3 is TGTGCCAGCAGCTATCCGACAGGGTCCAGCTCCTACGAGCAGTACTTC. Amino acid sequence: CASSYPTGSSSYEQYF.

This clone has more than one count but fewer than ten. This CDR3 reads CASSGRVGHEQYF. DNA for the CDR3: TGTGCCAGCAGTGGCAGGGTCGGGCACGAGCAGTACTTC. The chain couples TRBV6-1 to TRBJ2-7; D is perhaps TRBD1 (5 bases). V lost 4 bases and J lost 5, with 12 bases in between. Germline V lookup: CDR1 MNHNS, CDR2 SASEGT. This CDR3 region has 13 residues.

The chain couples TRBV20-1 to TRBJ2-5; no clear D gene. Germline CDR1 is DFQATT and CDR2 is SNEGSKA (reference sequence). V was trimmed by 4 bases and J by 5 bases, leaving 8 bases between them. The CDR3 loop spans 11 amino acids. The CDR3: CSATHGETQYF. As DNA, the CDR3 is TGCAGTGCTACCCACGGGGAGACCCAGTACTTC.

This rearrangement joins TRBV29-1 to TRBJ1-1; 10 bases line up with TRBD1. V lost 7 bases to trimming and J lost 3 bases; unmatched junction nucleotides: 5. The CDR3 totals 13 residues. Germline CDR1 and CDR2: SQVTM and ANQGSEA. In DNA form, the CDR3 reads TGCAGCGCCATGACAGGGGGCGACACTGAAGCTTTCTTT. Translation gives CSAMTGGDTEAFF.

This rearrangement joins TRBV30 to TRBJ1-6, with D maybe TRBD1 (5 bases). The CDR3 runs 15 residues. The V end was cut by 8 bases, the J end by 0 bases, with 14 bases between. CDR1 is GTSNPN, CDR2 SVGIG, per germline (reference sequence). The CDR3 loop is CAGPGQSSYNSPLHF. The CDR3 nucleotides read TGTGCCGGCCCTGGACAAAGCTCCTATAATTCACCCCTCCACTTT. Filled out from reference TRBV30 and TRBJ1-6, the complete variable domain reads SQTIHQWPATLVQPVGSPLSLECTVEGTSNPNLYWYRQAAGRGLQLLFYSVGIGQISSEVPQNLSASRPQDRQFILSSKKLLLSDSGFYLCAGPGQSSYNSPLHFGNGTRLTVT.

This chain joins TRBV4-1 and TRBJ2-3; 9 bases map to TRBD2. The CDR3 length is 16 residues. CDR1 and CDR2 (germline): MGHRA, YSYEKL. The trim removed 1 base at V and 1 base at J, leaving 3 bases unmatched. CDR3 DNA sequence: TGCGCCAGCAGCCAAGCTCAGCGGGGGGGCACAGATACGCAGTATTTT. Amino acid sequence: CASSQAQRGGTDTQYF.

This chain's CDR3 is CASSLVGTDNNEQFF. The CDR3 nucleotides read TGTGCCAGCAGCTTAGTCGGGACTGATAACAATGAGCAGTTCTTC. This chain connects TRBV7-2 to TRBJ2-1, with D maybe TRBD2 (6 bases). The ends were cut back, 1 base at V and 5 bases at J, with 12 bases in the middle. The V gene's germline CDR1 is SGHTA and CDR2 FQGNSA. The CDR3 length is 15 residues.

Details on this clone: One end of the junction does not line up with germline, which may come from a read error. CDR3 protein: CATSSRFQPGQGDNQPRHF. The DNA for the CDR3 is TGTGCCACCAGCTCAAGATTCCAACCGGGACAGGGGGACAATCAGCCCCGGCATTTT. The rearrangement uses TRBV15 and TRBJ1-5; TRBD1 aligns across 11 bases. Per the germline V gene, CDR1 is LNHNV and CDR2 is YYDKDF (reference sequence). The CDR3 spans 19 residues.

This chain uses TRBV10-3 with TRBJ1-2; D might be TRBD1 (5 bases). Germline V gene lookup returns CDR1 ENHRY and CDR2 SYGVKD. V was pared by 2 bases and J by 6 bases, with 7 bases between. The CDR3 contains 12 residues. The chain's CDR3 is CAISEGAHGYTF. In DNA form, the CDR3 reads TGTGCCATCAGTGAGGGGGCGCATGGCTACACCTTC.

The chain combines TRBV15 with TRBJ1-3, with no clear D. Per the germline V gene, CDR1 is LNHNV and CDR2 is YYDKDF (reference sequence). The length of the CDR3 is 14 residues. Trimming cost V 5 bases and J 3 bases, with 11 bases left between them. CDR3 nucleotide sequence: TGTGCCACCAGCCGCCAGCGTAGTGGAAACACCATATATTTT. As protein: CATSRQRSGNTIYF. Full variable domain (rest looked up from reference TRBV15 and TRBJ1-3): DAMVIQNPRYQVTQFGKPVTLSCSQTLNHNVMYWYQQKSSQAPKLLFHYYDKDFNNEADTPDNFQSRRPNTSFCFLDIRSPGLGDTAMYLCATSRQRSGNTIYFGEGSWLTVV.

The genes are TRBV7-9 and TRBJ2-2; D may be TRBD1 (6 bases). CDR1 and CDR2 (germline): SEHNR, FQNEAQ (reference sequence). V was shortened by 5 bases and J by 6 bases, with 10 bases between the two germline ends. The CDR3 is 13 residues long. DNA of the CDR3: TGTGCCAGCAGCGCTGAGGGGGCCGGGGAGCTGTTTTTT. This encodes CASSAEGAGELFF.